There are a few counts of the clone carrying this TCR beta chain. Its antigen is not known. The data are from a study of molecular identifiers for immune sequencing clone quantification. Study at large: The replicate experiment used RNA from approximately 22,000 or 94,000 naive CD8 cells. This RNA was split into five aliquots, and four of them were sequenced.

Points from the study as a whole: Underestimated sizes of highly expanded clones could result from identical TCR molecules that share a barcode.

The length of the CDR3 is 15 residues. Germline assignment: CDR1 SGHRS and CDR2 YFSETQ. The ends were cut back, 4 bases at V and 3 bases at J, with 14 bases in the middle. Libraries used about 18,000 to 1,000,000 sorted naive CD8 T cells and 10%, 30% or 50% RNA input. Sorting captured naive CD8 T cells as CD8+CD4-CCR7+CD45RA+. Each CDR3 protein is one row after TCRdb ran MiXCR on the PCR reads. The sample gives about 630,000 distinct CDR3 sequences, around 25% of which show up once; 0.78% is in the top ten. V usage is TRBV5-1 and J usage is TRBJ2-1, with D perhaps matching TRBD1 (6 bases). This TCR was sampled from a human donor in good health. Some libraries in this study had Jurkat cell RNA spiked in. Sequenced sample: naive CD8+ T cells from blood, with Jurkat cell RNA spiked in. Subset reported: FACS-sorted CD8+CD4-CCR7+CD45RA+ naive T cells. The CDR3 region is CASSGNRDNYNEQFF. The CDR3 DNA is TGCGCCAGCAGCGGCAACCGGGACAACTACAATGAGCAGTTCTTC.